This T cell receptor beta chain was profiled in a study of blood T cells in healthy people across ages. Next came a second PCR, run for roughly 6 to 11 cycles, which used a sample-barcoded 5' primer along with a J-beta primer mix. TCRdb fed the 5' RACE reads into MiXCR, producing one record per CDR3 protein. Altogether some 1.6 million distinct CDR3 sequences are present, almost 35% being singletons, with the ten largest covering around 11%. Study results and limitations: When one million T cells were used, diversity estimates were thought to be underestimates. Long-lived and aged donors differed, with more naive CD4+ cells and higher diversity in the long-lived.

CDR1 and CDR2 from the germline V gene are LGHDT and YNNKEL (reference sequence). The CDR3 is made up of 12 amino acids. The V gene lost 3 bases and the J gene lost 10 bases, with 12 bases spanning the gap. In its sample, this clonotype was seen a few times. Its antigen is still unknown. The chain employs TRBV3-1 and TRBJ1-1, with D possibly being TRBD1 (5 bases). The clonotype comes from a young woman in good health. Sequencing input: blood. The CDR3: CASSQIGGRAFF. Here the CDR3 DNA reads TGTGCCAGCAGCCAGATTGGGGGGAGAGCTTTCTTT. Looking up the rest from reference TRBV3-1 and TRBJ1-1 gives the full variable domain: DTAVSQTPKYLVTQMGNDKSIKCEQNLGHDTMYWYKQDSKKFLKIMFSYNNKELIINETVPNRFSPKSPDKAHLNLHINSLELGDSAVYFCASSQIGGRAFFGQGTRLTVV.